What follows is one TCR beta chain and its context. What it binds is not known. This sample stems from a study of blood T cells in healthy people across ages. Investigators took 9.5 to 10 milliliters of peripheral blood from every donor. Study observations and caveats: Among long-lived donors, naive CD4+ cells were more numerous and diversity higher than in aged donors. Age brought a roughly linear fall in TCR beta diversity measured per million T cells.

CDR1 is MNHNS, CDR2 SASEGT, per germline. The V end was cut by 2 bases, the J end by 4 bases, with 17 bases between. The CDR3 has 16 amino acids. Alongside a J-beta primer mix, a sample-barcoded 5' primer served in a second PCR lasting roughly 6 to 11 cycles. Template switching added a 12-random-nucleotide identifier to every cDNA molecule. Via MiXCR, TCRdb re-called the 5' RACE reads, giving one row per CDR3 protein. The sample includes about 2 million distinct CDR3 sequences, 49% of them seen just once. V usage is TRBV6-1 and J usage is TRBJ1-2; a weak D match, TRBD1 (5 bases). Sequenced sample: blood. This receptor was identified in a woman between 35 and 50 years old in good health. CDR3 DNA sequence: TGTGCCAGCAGTGAAACTCCGGACCCGGGACTCTATGGCTACACCTTC. It codes for CASSETPDPGLYGYTF.